This T cell receptor beta chain was captured by sequencing in a study of high-grade serous ovarian cancer treatment subgroups (dated by TCRdb to the early 2020s). As for the study more broadly: On average, each sample produced roughly 13,000 sequencing reads and about 7,600 unique TCR beta rearrangements. Each patient contributed one primary tumor and two metastatic tumor samples, giving 90 samples in total. The cohort comprised approximately 30 patients: roughly 10 with no residual disease after primary surgery (R0), roughly 10 excellent NACT responders, and roughly 10 poor NACT responders. Under a laparoscopic triage algorithm, patients with high-grade serous ovarian cancer were grouped by complete gross resection or by neoadjuvant chemotherapy response, and the study profiled the TCR beta repertoires of these patients. The paper as a whole reports these results and caveats: Repertoire similarity between tumors from the same patient ranged from about 0.095 to 0.85, while tumors from different patients showed almost no similarity. TCR repertoire analyses focused on CDR3; CDR1 and CDR2 were not analyzed. Neoantigen level correlated positively with TCR clonal relatedness, and copy number variation and mutation load from whole-genome sequencing showed a positive trend with TCR clonal relatedness. Because bulk tumor TCR sequencing provided no spatial information, insight into HGSC tumor complexity and diversity was limited.

The germline V gene supplies CDR1 MNHEY and CDR2 SVGAGI. Spanning cysteine to phenylalanine, the CDR3 consists of 15 amino acids. Only CDR3 DNA remains: 45 bases, in frame from the first base. Trimming takes 5 bases from V and 4 bases from J, and the germline ends sit 15 bases apart. The tumor samples were collected prior to definitive surgery or chemotherapy. Genomic DNA was extracted by the MD Anderson Biospecimen Extraction Resource, and TCR sequencing was done by the MD Anderson Cancer Genomics Laboratory. Details on this clone: There is no known antigen for this receptor. One base away there is no much larger clone; base qualities are not given.

The 75 to 100 tumor samples underwent high-throughput TCR profiling using ImmunoSEQ. The authors' analysis ran thus. The repertoire diversity metrics included richness (unique productive sequences), clonality, evenness and relatedness, and the Bhattacharyya coefficient was used to measure similarity between samples. A sensitivity analysis that removed TCRs with fewer than two reads produced consistent conclusions. TCRdb stores this immuneACCESS table with in-frame sequences only. Part of the clones is absent; in the studies checked, under half of the shortfall reflects unresolved V genes, and no reason is known for the rest. That table furnishes V, J and clone size, whereas the DNA furnished D and trimming. A total of 3,000 or so clones appear in this sample, around 63% of them only once. The ten largest clonotypes hold 9.7% of the sample.

The specimen sequenced was tumor tissue. The receptor's source is a human donor with high-grade serous ovarian cancer. The chain uses TRBV6-5 and TRBJ1-5; no D gene is confidently identified. The sequenced DNA is TGTGCCAGCAGTCCCCCCCCGCAGGCTAATCAGCCCCAGCATTTT. Translated, this gives CASSPPPQANQPQHF.